Following are 27 T cell receptor beta chains from one sample sequenced in a study of shared clonotypes between healthy human individuals. Measured with immunoSEQ multiplex PCR; TCRdb has only the in-frame clones, and not every one. The sample includes fewer than 1.6 million clones, just under 99% of them seen just once. Specimen: naive CD4+ T cells sorted from blood. Specified subset: CD45RA+ positively selected. The receptors originated from a man aged 25-40 years in good health.

V gene TRBV5-1 combines with J gene TRBJ2-1, with 7 positions matching TRBD1. V trimming: 1 base; J trimming: 8 bases; junction bases outside the gene matches: 3. Germline loops: CDR1 SGHRS, CDR2 YFSETQ. The CDR3 has 13 amino acids. The DNA for the CDR3 is TGCGCCAGCAGCTTGAATACAGGGGATGAGCAGTTCTTC. Amino acids: CASSLNTGDEQFF. The whole variable domain, filled in from reference TRBV5-1 and TRBJ2-1, reads KAGVTQTPRYLIKTRGQQVTLSCSPISGHRSVSWYQQTPGQGLQFLFEYFSETQRNKGNFPGRFSGRQFSNSRSEMNVSTLELGDSALYLCASSLNTGDEQFFGPGTRLTVL.

The chain employs TRBV19 and TRBJ2-1, with TRBD1 matching 9 bases. V was pared by 7 bases and J by 10 bases, with 17 bases of the junction left unmatched. The CDR3 has 16 residues. Germline CDR1 reads LNHDA; CDR2 reads SQIVND (reference sequence). The CDR3 region is CASNHPRDREGSEQFF. CDR3 bases: TGTGCCAGTAACCACCCCCGGGACAGGGAAGGAAGCGAGCAGTTCTTC. Full variable domain (missing parts from reference TRBV19 and TRBJ2-1): DGGITQSPKYLFRKEGQNVTLSCEQNLNHDAMYWYRQDPGQGLRLIYYSQIVNDFQKGDIAEGYSVSREKKESFPLTVTSAQKNPTAFYLCASNHPRDREGSEQFFGPGTRLTVL.

With regard to this clone: The sample holds other DNA sequences that translate to the same CDR3. This chain connects TRBV28 to TRBJ1-5; no clear D gene. Germline V gene lookup returns CDR1 MDHEN and CDR2 SYDVKM. The CDR3 loop spans 13 amino acids. V was shortened by 3 bases and J by 7 bases, with 10 bases between the two germline ends. Here the CDR3 reads CASSFVGGQPQHF. As DNA, the CDR3 is TGTGCCAGCAGTTTTGTGGGTGGGCAGCCCCAGCATTTT.

A single count supports this clone. The CDR3 DNA sequence: TGTGCCATCAGTGAGCAGACAGGGGCGTCATATGGCTACACCTTC. Translated, it gives CAISEQTGASYGYTF. The chain recombines TRBV10-3 with TRBJ1-2; 8 bases match TRBD1. The CDR3 consists of 15 residues. V trimming: 2 bases; J trimming: 5 bases; junction bases outside the gene matches: 7. Germline V gene data show CDR1 as ENHRY and CDR2 as SYGVKD.

This clone was seen just once. This chain uses TRBV27 with TRBJ2-7; D gene uncertain. Between the trimmed V and J ends, which lost 5 bases and 0 bases, there was a span of 11 bases. Germline values: CDR1 MNHEY, CDR2 SMNVEV (reference sequence). CDR3 length: 14 amino acids. CDR3 bases: TGTGCCAGCAGTGCCTCTATCGGCTCCTACGAGCAGTACTTC. It translates to CASSASIGSYEQYF.

The CDR3 reads CASRKLGDSYEQYF. In DNA, the CDR3 is TGTGCCAGCAGGAAACTAGGGGACTCCTACGAGCAGTACTTC. V gene TRBV7-6 combines with J gene TRBJ2-7; tentatively, D is TRBD1 or TRBD2 (5 bases each). This CDR3 comprises 14 residues. Trimming left V 6 bases short and J 0 bases short, with 12 bases between. Germline loops: CDR1 SGHVS, CDR2 FNYEAQ.

The rearrangement joins TRBV4-2 to TRBJ2-7; D tentatively fits TRBD1 or TRBD2 (6 bases each). The CDR3 is 13 amino acids. V gave up 4 bases and J gave up 1 base, with 8 bases separating them. Germline CDR1 is LGHNA and CDR2 is YNFKEQ. CDR3 residues: CASSRRGSYEQYF. CDR3 DNA: TGTGCCAGCAGCCGGAGGGGGTCCTACGAGCAGTACTTC.

This rearrangement joins TRBV28 to TRBJ1-1; unclear D gene. From germline, CDR1 is MDHEN and CDR2 SYDVKM. Trimming pared 5 bases from V and 2 bases from J, leaving 15 bases between. The CDR3 extends over 15 amino acids. CDR3 nucleotide sequence: TGTGCCAGCAGTGGTAGTGATCGGGGAAACACTGAAGCTTTCTTT. This translates into CASSGSDRGNTEAFF. The complete variable domain, with remaining parts taken from reference TRBV28 and TRBJ1-1, reads DVKVTQSSRYLVKRTGEKVFLECVQDMDHENMFWYRQDPGLGLRLIYFSYDVKMKEKGDIPEGYSVSREKKERFSLILESASTNQTSMYLCASSGSDRGNTEAFFGQGTRLTVV.

J is TRBJ1-5 and V is TRBV10-3; the match to TRBD1 covers 9 bases. Trimming cost V 5 bases and J 9 bases; bases outside gene matches: 11. The V gene's germline CDR1 is ENHRY and CDR2 SYGVKD. CDR3 length: 15 residues. CDR3 amino acids: CAISNRDRAAGPQHF. In nucleotides, the CDR3 is TGTGCCATCAGTAACCGGGACAGGGCGGCGGGGCCCCAGCATTTT.

This clone showed up just once. The chain combines TRBV5-5 with TRBJ1-2; D unclear. The V gene's germline CDR1 is SGHKS and CDR2 YYEKEE (reference sequence). V was clipped by 4 bases and J by 3 bases, with 13 bases between them. The CDR3 has 14 amino acids. DNA of the CDR3: TGTGCCAGCAGCCCCTACGCGGATCACTATGGCTACACCTTC. Translation: CASSPYADHYGYTF.

The chain joins TRBV30 to TRBJ2-4, with D uncertain. CDR3 length: 14 residues. Germline-derived CDR1 and CDR2 are GTSNPN and SVGIG (reference sequence). Trimming cost V 2 bases and J 0 bases, with 8 bases left between them. The CDR3 sequence: CAWSPSRAKNIQYF. The CDR3 region has the DNA TGTGCCTGGAGTCCCTCCAGAGCCAAAAACATTCAGTACTTC.

This chain connects TRBV29-1 to TRBJ2-7, with 12 bases that match TRBD2. The trim removed 7 bases at V and 3 bases at J, leaving 4 bases unmatched. CDR1 is SQVTM and CDR2 is ANQGSEA in the germline V gene. The CDR3 loop spans 13 amino acids. Here the CDR3 reads CSAETSGSYEQYF. CDR3 bases: TGCAGCGCCGAGACTAGCGGGAGCTACGAGCAGTACTTC.

The chain combines TRBV15 with TRBJ2-1; the match to TRBD2 covers 14 bases. The V segment lost 3 bases and the J segment 7 bases; nucleotides outside the gene matches: 2. The CDR3 runs 15 residues. CDR1 LNHNV and CDR2 YYDKDF come from the germline V gene (reference sequence). CDR3 loop: CATSRGLAGANEQFF. The CDR3 DNA reads TGTGCCACCAGCAGGGGACTAGCGGGAGCAAATGAGCAGTTCTTC.

The gene calls are TRBV18 and TRBJ2-3; 15 positions match TRBD2. Germline-derived CDR1 and CDR2 are KGHSH and LQKENI. Losses at the gene ends were 5 bases for V and 6 bases for J; bases not matched to a gene: 0. CDR3 size: 14 residues. The CDR3 protein is CASSGLAGGDTQYF. The CDR3, as DNA: TGTGCCAGCTCAGGACTAGCGGGAGGGGATACGCAGTATTTT.

The V and J genes are TRBV4-1 and TRBJ1-5, with TRBD1 matching over 7 bases. The CDR3 loop spans 19 amino acids. Germline CDR1 is MGHRA and CDR2 is YSYEKL. The ends lost 4 bases at V and 0 bases at J; junction bases unmatched: 15. The chain's CDR3 is CASSLYVRDRVNSNQPQHF. In nucleotides, the CDR3 is TGCGCCAGCAGCCTTTACGTCCGGGACAGAGTTAATAGCAATCAGCCCCAGCATTTT.

The CDR3 coding sequence is TGTGCCAGCAGCTCAGCCCGTTCCGGGACATCACCTTACGAGCAGTACTTC. It is translated as CASSSARSGTSPYEQYF. V is TRBV13 and J is TRBJ2-7, with a possible D match to TRBD1 (6 bases). The CDR3 spans 17 residues. V was trimmed by 4 bases and J by 4 bases, leaving 23 bases between them. Germline V lookup: CDR1 PRHDT, CDR2 FYEKMQ (reference sequence).

V usage is TRBV18 and J usage is TRBJ2-2; 8 bases agree with TRBD2. CDR1 is KGHSH and CDR2 is LQKENI in the germline V gene. The CDR3 extends over 19 amino acids. With V trimmed by 2 bases and J by 3 bases, 14 bases remained unmatched. The CDR3 loop reads CASSPTGGRSMGHTGELFF. CDR3 nucleotide sequence: TGTGCCAGCTCACCAACGGGCGGGAGGTCGATGGGTCACACCGGGGAGCTGTTTTTT. Full variable domain (outside the CDR3, taken from reference TRBV18 and TRBJ2-2): NAGVMQNPRHLVRRRGQEARLRCSPMKGHSHVYWYRQLPEEGLKFMVYLQKENIIDESGMPKERFSAEFPKEGPSILRIQQVVRGDSAAYFCASSPTGGRSMGHTGELFFGEGSRLTVL.

V usage is TRBV5-1 and J usage is TRBJ1-5, with 9 bases lining up with TRBD1. Germline V gene sequence: CDR1 SGHRS, CDR2 YFSETQ. This CDR3 comprises 15 residues. With V trimmed by 1 base and J by 7 bases, 6 bases remained unmatched. The CDR3, as DNA: TGCGCCAGCAGCTTGACCGGGACAGGGATCCAGCCCCAGCATTTT. This codes for CASSLTGTGIQPQHF. The full variable domain, its missing parts supplied by reference TRBV5-1 and TRBJ1-5, is KAGVTQTPRYLIKTRGQQVTLSCSPISGHRSVSWYQQTPGQGLQFLFEYFSETQRNKGNFPGRFSGRQFSNSRSEMNVSTLELGDSALYLCASSLTGTGIQPQHFGDGTRLSIL.

Only one count was recorded for this clone. The rearrangement links TRBV5-4 to TRBJ2-2; D unresolved. The CDR3 is 14 amino acids. Germline loops: CDR1 SGHNT, CDR2 YYREEE (reference sequence). V dropped 0 bases and J dropped 7 bases, with 10 bases sitting between them. CDR3 coding DNA: TGTGCCAGCAGCTTGGAGTCCGTTAACGGGGAGCTGTTTTTT. The encoded protein is CASSLESVNGELFF.

The rearrangement uses TRBV19 and TRBJ2-7, with 8 bases identical to TRBD1. Unmatched junction bases numbered 5, after V lost 3 bases and J lost 7 bases. This CDR3 has 13 amino acids. CDR1 and CDR2 from the germline V gene are LNHDA and SQIVND (reference sequence). CDR3 nucleotide sequence: TGTGCCAGTAGTATGACAGGGGAGAGAGAGCAGTACTTC. Translating gives CASSMTGEREQYF.

The CDR3 region has the DNA TGTGCCAGCAGTTTTGATAGTGAGCAAGAGACCCAGTACTTC. Translation gives CASSFDSEQETQYF. This chain uses TRBV27 with TRBJ2-5; D remains unclear. Per the germline V gene, CDR1 is MNHEY and CDR2 is SMNVEV (reference sequence). The CDR3 is made up of 14 amino acids. Trimming pared 3 bases from V and 2 bases from J, leaving 10 bases between.

This chain links TRBV5-6 with TRBJ2-7, with D unclear. The germline V gene has CDR1 SGHDT and CDR2 YYEEEE. V was pared by 3 bases and J by 2 bases, with 18 bases between. The CDR3 has 16 residues. The CDR3 DNA sequence: TGTGCCAGCAGCTCTCCCTGGACGGAGAATACCTACGAGCAGTACTTC. Translation gives CASSSPWTENTYEQYF.

The chain has TRBV2 and TRBJ2-5; TRBD1 matches at 7 bases. This CDR3 is built from 15 residues. The junction had 2 bases not matched to a gene; V was cut back by 0 bases and J by 1 base. Germline V gives CDR1 SNHLY, CDR2 FYNNEI. The CDR3 reads CASSEAKGAQETQYF. The CDR3, as DNA: TGTGCCAGCAGTGAAGCGAAGGGGGCCCAAGAGACCCAGTACTTC. The complete variable domain, with remaining parts taken from reference TRBV2 and TRBJ2-5, reads EPEVTQTPSHQVTQMGQEVILRCVPISNHLYFYWYRQILGQKVEFLVSFYNNEISEKSEIFDDQFSVERPDGSNFTLKIRSTKLEDSAMYFCASSEAKGAQETQYFGPGTRLLVL.

The gene calls are TRBV5-1 and TRBJ2-3; perhaps TRBD1 as D (5 bases). The CDR3 contains 14 residues. V lost 0 bases to trimming and J lost 3 bases, with 8 bases between them. Germline-derived CDR1 and CDR2 are SGHRS and YFSETQ. For the CDR3, the DNA is TGCGCCAGCAGCTTGGGACAGCAAACAGATACGCAGTATTTT. This codes for CASSLGQQTDTQYF.

This chain connects TRBV6-4 to TRBJ2-7; D gene unclear. Germline assignment: CDR1 MRHNA and CDR2 SNTAGT. The CDR3 has 15 residues. V was pared by 2 bases and J by 0 bases, with 11 bases between. The CDR3 region is CASSDPPADSYEQYF. DNA for the CDR3: TGTGCCAGCAGTGACCCCCCGGCGGACTCCTACGAGCAGTACTTC.

As to this clone: Other DNA sequences from this sample encode an identical CDR3 as well. The chain recombines TRBV29-1 with TRBJ1-1; D is unresolved. The CDR3 loop spans 10 amino acids. Trimming pared 7 bases from V and 4 bases from J, leaving 7 bases between. CDR1 is SQVTM and CDR2 is ANQGSEA in the germline V gene. The CDR3 spells CSARGTEAFF. DNA for the CDR3: TGCAGCGCCCGAGGCACTGAAGCTTTCTTT.

This chain joins TRBV12-5 and TRBJ1-1; D is unclear. The germline V gene has CDR1 LGHNT and CDR2 FRNRAP. The CDR3 is 18 amino acids. Trimming stripped 0 bases from V and 0 bases from J, with 17 bases between. This CDR3 is CASGLVHGSLLMNTEAFF. For the CDR3, the DNA is TGTGCTAGTGGTTTGGTACACGGCAGCCTACTAATGAACACTGAAGCTTTCTTT.